The rows below give T cell receptor beta chains drawn from one sample of a study of control samples from healthy donors and cancer patients. Assay: immunoSEQ multiplex PCR; the TCRdb copy retains only in-frame clones and omits some. The sample yields about 140,000 clones, 80% to 90% seen once. Sample: blood. All receptors come from a young woman in good health. Both conserved end residues are part of each CDR3. D genes are given only for firm matches. Clone sizes are given selectively: once, few, many, or a class where the clone is expanded.

D: NA; J: TRBJ2-1; V: TRBV10-2; size: NA; DNA: TGCGCCAGCAGTGAGGGGACGCTCGCCTACAATGAGCAGTTCTTC; CDR3: CASSEGTLAYNEQFF
D: TRBD1; J: TRBJ1-4; V: TRBV7-2; size: NA; DNA: TGTGCCAGCAGCCTAAATGACAGGGGGCTTGAAAAACTGTTTTTT; CDR3: CASSLNDRGLEKLFF
D: TRBD2; J: TRBJ2-2; V: TRBV5-1; size: NA; DNA: TGCGCCAGCAGCGGGGGACTAGCGGAGCGATTCACCGGGGAGCTGTTTTTT; CDR3: CASSGGLAERFTGELFF
D: NA; J: TRBJ2-1; V: TRBV4-2; size: NA; DNA: TGTGCCAGCAGCCAAGACGCCCTAGTCGATGAGCAGTTCTTC; CDR3: CASSQDALVDEQFF
D: NA; J: TRBJ2-4; V: TRBV5-1; size: NA; DNA: TGCGCCAGCAGCTTGGCCACGCCAGGGGCCCTTCAGTACTTC; CDR3: CASSLATPGALQYF
D: NA; J: TRBJ1-2; V: TRBV19; size: NA; DNA: TGTGCCAGTAGTACCAACCACCTTACAAATGGCTACACCTTC; CDR3: CASSTNHLTNGYTF
D: TRBD2; J: TRBJ2-7; V: TRBV7-2; size: NA; DNA: TGTGCCAGCAGCTTAATGCTAGCGGGGGGATACTACGAGCAGTACTTC; CDR3: CASSLMLAGGYYEQYF
D: NA; J: TRBJ2-1; V: TRBV7-3; size: NA; DNA: TGTGCCAGCAGCTTAGCTCCCTACAATGAGCAGTTCTTC; CDR3: CASSLAPYNEQFF
D: NA; J: TRBJ2-1; V: TRBV25-1; size: NA; DNA: TGTGCCAGCAGTGGGGCTGGGCGGGATGAGCAGTTCTTC; CDR3: CASSGAGRDEQFF
D: NA; J: TRBJ1-5; V: TRBV4-1; size: NA; DNA: TGCGCCAGCAGCCAAGAGGAGCGGAGCAATCAGCCCCAGCATTTT; CDR3: CASSQEERSNQPQHF
D: NA; J: TRBJ2-7; V: TRBV3-1/TRBV3-2; size: NA; DNA: TGTGCCAGCAGCCCCACCTACAGGGACGAGCAGTACTTC; CDR3: CASSPTYRDEQYF
D: TRBD2; J: TRBJ2-7; V: TRBV30; size: NA; DNA: TGTGCCTGGAGTGACCGGACTAGTACGCAGTACTTC; CDR3: CAWSDRTSTQYF
D: NA; J: TRBJ1-3; V: TRBV7-9; size: NA; DNA: TGTGCCAGCAGCTTCGGGACTTCTGGAAACACCATATATTTT; CDR3: CASSFGTSGNTIYF
D: NA; J: TRBJ2-7; V: TRBV11-2; size: few; DNA: TGTGCCAGCAGCTTAGGCCCGTGGGAGCAGTACTTC; CDR3: CASSLGPWEQYF
D: NA; J: TRBJ1-6; V: TRBV15; size: NA; DNA: TGTGCCACCAGCAGAAAGGGGGGGAATTCACCCCTCCACTTT; CDR3: CATSRKGGNSPLHF
D: TRBD1; J: TRBJ1-6; V: TRBV7-6; size: NA; DNA: TGTGCCAGCAGCCAGGACAGGGACGTTGGGATTTCACCCCTCCACTTT; CDR3: CASSQDRDVGISPLHF
D: NA; J: TRBJ1-4; V: TRBV18; size: NA; DNA: TGTGCCAGCTCACATGCGGGGGGAGCAACTAATGAAAAACTGTTTTTT; CDR3: CASSHAGGATNEKLFF
D: NA; J: TRBJ1-2; V: TRBV5-1; size: NA; DNA: TGCGCCAGCAGCTTAGCATCGGACGGACCGTACACCTTC; CDR3: CASSLASDGPYTF
D: NA; J: TRBJ1-2; V: TRBV3-1/TRBV3-2; size: NA; DNA: TGTGCCAGCAGCCAAGCCCTGGGGGTTTATGGCTACACCTTC; CDR3: CASSQALGVYGYTF
D: NA; J: TRBJ2-2; V: TRBV6-2/TRBV6-3; size: once; DNA: TGTGCCAGCAGTTACCCCAGAAGGGATACCGGGGAGCTGTTTTTT; CDR3: CASSYPRRDTGELFF
D: NA; J: TRBJ2-5; V: TRBV7-2; size: NA; DNA: TGTGCCAGCAGCCGGGGCGGGCGGGAGACCCAGTACTTC; CDR3: CASSRGGRETQYF
D: TRBD1; J: TRBJ2-5; V: TRBV19; size: NA; DNA: TGTGCCAGTTCCCCGGGACAGCAAGAGACCCAGTACTTC; CDR3: CASSPGQQETQYF
D: NA; J: TRBJ1-1; V: TRBV6-5; size: NA; DNA: TGTGCCAGCAGCTATCTAGCGAACACTGAAGCTTTCTTT; CDR3: CASSYLANTEAFF